This paragraph covers one TCR beta chain sequence. The CDR3 covers 16 residues. Germline V lookup: CDR1 SGHDT, CDR2 YYEEEE. This record comes from a study of blood T cells in healthy people across ages. Primers used in a second PCR of about 7 to 12 cycles were a sample-barcoded 5' primer and a J-beta primer mix. TCRdb reprocessed the 5' RACE reads with MiXCR, giving one entry per CDR3 protein. This sample carries 800,000 to 950,000 distinct CDR3 sequences, 48% of them seen once, and the ten largest clones take under 15%. The receptor's source is a man aged 30 to 39 in good health. The chain carries TRBV5-6 and TRBJ2-1, with 7 bases fitting TRBD1. The last part of the DNA fits TRBJ2-7 better; the J call may be wrong. The sample taken for sequencing was blood. The CDR3 loop is CASSLTGDILYNEQYF. The DNA of the CDR3 is TGTGCCAGCAGCTTAACAGGGGATATACTCTACAATGAGCAGTACTTC.